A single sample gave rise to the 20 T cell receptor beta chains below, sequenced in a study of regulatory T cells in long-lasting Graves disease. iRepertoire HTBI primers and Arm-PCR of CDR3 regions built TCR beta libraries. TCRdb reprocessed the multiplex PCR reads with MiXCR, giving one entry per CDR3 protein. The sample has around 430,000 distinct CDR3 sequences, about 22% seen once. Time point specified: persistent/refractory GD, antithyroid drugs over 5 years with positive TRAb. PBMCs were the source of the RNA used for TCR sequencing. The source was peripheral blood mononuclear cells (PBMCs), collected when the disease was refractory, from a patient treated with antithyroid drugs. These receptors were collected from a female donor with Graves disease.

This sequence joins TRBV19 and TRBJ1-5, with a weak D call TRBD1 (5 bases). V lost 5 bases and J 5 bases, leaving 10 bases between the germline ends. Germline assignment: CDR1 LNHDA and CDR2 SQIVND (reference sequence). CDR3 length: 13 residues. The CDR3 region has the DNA TGTGCCAGTAGTCCGGGACTTGATCAGCCCCAGCATTTT. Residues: CASSPGLDQPQHF.

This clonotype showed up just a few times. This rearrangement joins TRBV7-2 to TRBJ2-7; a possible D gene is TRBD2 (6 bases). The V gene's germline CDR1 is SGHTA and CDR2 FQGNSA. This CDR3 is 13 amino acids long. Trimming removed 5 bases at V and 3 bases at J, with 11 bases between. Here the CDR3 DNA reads TGTGCCAGCAGCGGGACGGGAGTCTACGAGCAGTACTTC. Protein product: CASSGTGVYEQYF.

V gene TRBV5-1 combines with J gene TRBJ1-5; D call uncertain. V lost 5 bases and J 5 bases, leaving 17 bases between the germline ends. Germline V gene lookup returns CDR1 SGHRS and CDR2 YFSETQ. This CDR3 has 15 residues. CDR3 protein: CASSPEGRADQPQHF. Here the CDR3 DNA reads TGCGCCAGCAGTCCCGAAGGAAGGGCCGATCAGCCCCAGCATTTT.

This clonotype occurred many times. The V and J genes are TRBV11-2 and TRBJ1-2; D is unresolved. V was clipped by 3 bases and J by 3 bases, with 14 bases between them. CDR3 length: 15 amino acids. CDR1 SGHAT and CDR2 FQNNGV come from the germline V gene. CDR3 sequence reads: CASSLGKPRDYGYTF. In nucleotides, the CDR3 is TGTGCCAGCAGCTTGGGAAAGCCAAGGGACTATGGCTACACCTTC.

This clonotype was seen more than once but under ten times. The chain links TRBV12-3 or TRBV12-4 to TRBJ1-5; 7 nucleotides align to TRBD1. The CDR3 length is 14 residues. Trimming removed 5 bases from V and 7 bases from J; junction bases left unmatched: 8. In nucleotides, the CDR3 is TGTGCCAGCAGTGGATCTACAGGGGCCCAGCCCCAGCATTTT. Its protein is CASSGSTGAQPQHF.

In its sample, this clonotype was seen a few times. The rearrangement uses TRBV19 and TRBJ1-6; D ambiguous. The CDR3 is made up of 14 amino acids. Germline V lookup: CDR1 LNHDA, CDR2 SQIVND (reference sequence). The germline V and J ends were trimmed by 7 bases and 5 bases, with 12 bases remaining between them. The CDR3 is CASKVFGDNSPLHF. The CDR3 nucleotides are TGTGCCAGTAAAGTCTTCGGGGATAATTCACCCCTCCACTTT.

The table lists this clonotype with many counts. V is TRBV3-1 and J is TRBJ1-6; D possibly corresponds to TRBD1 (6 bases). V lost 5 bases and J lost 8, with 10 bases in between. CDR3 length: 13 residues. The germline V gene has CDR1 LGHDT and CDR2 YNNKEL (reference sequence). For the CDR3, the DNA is TGTGCCAGCAGCACGGACAGCGATTCACCCCTCCACTTT. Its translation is CASSTDSDSPLHF.

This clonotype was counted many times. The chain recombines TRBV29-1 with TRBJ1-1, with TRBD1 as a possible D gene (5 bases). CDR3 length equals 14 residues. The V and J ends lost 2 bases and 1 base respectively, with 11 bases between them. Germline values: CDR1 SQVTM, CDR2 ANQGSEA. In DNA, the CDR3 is TGCAGCGTTGAAAGCGGACATCCGAACACTGAAGCTTTCTTT. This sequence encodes CSVESGHPNTEAFF.

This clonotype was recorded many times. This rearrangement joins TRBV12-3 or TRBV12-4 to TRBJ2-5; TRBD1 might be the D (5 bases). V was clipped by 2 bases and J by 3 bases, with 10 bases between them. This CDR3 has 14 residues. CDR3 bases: TGTGCCAGCAGTTTAAGGGGCACCAAAGAGACCCAGTACTTC. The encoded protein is CASSLRGTKETQYF.

DNA for the CDR3: TGTGCCAGCAGTCCTGGGACAGGGGGGTATATCCTCCCTGGAAACACCATATATTTT. Translated, it gives CASSPGTGGYILPGNTIYF. This chain links TRBV28 with TRBJ1-3, with 11 bases fitting TRBD1. V shed 5 bases and J 2 bases; nucleotides not matched to a gene: 14. The germline V gene has CDR1 MDHEN and CDR2 SYDVKM. This CDR3 region has 19 residues.

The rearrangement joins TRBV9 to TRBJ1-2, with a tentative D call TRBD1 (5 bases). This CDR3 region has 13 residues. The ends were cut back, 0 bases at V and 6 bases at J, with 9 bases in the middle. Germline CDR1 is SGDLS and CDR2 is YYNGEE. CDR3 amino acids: CASSVEWGDGYTF. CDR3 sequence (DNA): TGTGCCAGCAGCGTAGAATGGGGCGATGGCTACACCTTC.

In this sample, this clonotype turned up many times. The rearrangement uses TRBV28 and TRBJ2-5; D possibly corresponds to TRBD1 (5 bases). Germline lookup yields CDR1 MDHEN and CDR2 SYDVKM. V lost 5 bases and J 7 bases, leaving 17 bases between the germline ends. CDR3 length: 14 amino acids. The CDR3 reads CASSPPWGGGTQYF. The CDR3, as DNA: TGTGCCAGCAGTCCACCATGGGGCGGTGGGACCCAGTACTTC.

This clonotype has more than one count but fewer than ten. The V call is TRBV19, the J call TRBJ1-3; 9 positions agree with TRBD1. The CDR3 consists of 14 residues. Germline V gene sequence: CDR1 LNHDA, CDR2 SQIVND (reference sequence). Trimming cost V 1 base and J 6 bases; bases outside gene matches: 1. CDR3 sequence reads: CASSIGTGENTIYF. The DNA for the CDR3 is TGTGCCAGTAGTATAGGGACAGGGGAAAACACCATATATTTT.

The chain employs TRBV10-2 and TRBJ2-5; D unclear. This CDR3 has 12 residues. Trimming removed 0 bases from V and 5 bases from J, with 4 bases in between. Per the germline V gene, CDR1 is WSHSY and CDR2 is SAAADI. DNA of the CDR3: TGCGCCAGCAGTGAGTCGAGGGAGACCCAGTACTTC. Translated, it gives CASSESRETQYF.

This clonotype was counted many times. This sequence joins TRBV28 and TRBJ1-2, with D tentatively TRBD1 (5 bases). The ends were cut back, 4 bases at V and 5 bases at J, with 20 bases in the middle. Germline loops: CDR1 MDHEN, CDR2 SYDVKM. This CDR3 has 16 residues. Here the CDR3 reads CASSSDRGRAGYGYTF. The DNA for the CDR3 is TGTGCCAGCAGTTCCGACCGGGGCAGGGCGGGATATGGCTACACCTTC.

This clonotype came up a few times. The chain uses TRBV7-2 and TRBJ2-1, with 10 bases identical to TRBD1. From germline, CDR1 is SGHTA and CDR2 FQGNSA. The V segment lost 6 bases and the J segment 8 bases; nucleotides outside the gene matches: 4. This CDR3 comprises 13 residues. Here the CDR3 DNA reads TGTGCCAGCAGGGACAGGGGGATTGATGAGCAGTTCTTC. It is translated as CASRDRGIDEQFF. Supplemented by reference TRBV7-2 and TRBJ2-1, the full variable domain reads GAGVSQSPSNKVTEKGKDVELRCDPISGHTALYWYRQSLGQGLEFLIYFQGNSAPDKSGLPSDRFSAERTGGSVSTLTIQRTQQEDSAVYLCASRDRGIDEQFFGPGTRLTVL.

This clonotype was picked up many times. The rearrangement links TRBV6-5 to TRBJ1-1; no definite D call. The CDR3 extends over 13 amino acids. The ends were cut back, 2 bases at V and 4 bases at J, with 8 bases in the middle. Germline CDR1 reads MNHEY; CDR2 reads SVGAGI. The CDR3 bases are TGTGCCAGCAGTTACGGGTCGAGCACTGAAGCTTTCTTT. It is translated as CASSYGSSTEAFF.

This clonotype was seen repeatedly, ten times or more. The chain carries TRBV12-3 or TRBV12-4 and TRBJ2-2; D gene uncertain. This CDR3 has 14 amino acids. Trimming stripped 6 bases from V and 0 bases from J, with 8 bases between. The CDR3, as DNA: TGTGCCAGCAGCCCGACACCGAACACCGGGGAGCTGTTTTTT. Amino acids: CASSPTPNTGELFF.

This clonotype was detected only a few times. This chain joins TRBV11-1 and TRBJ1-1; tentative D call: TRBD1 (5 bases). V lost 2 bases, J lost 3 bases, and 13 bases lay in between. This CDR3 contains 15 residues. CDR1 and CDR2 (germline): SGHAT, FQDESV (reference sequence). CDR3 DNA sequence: TGTGCCAGCAGCTTACAATACGGGGCGGACACTGAAGCTTTCTTT. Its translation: CASSLQYGADTEAFF.

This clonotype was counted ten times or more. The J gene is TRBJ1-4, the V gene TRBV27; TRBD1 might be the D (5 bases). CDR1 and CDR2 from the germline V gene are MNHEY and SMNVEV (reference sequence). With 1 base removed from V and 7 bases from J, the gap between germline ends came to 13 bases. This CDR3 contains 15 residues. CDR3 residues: CASSLLRGAGEKLFF. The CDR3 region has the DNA TGTGCCAGCAGTTTATTGAGAGGGGCGGGTGAAAAACTGTTTTTT.